This T cell receptor (beta chain) was obtained from a study of blood T cell repertoires in COVID-19. Study-level information: Samples representing acute and convalescent COVID-19 were sourced from the United States, Italy and Spain. Nucleic acid was either cDNA or gDNA, and it came from T cells, B-cell-depleted T cells, or PBMCs.

Per germline, CDR1 SNHLY and CDR2 FYNNEI. This CDR3 contains 13 residues. Original analysis: Estimation of nucleated cell counts was performed using reference gene primer amplification. Libraries were prepared by immunoSEQ multiplex PCR; TCRdb keeps only in-frame clonotypes and omits some of them. D and trimming come from the DNA, and the V and J calls and clone size come from that table. Of 45,000 or so clones listed, approximately 86% are singletons. Sample: peripheral blood. The TCR was taken from a man aged 35 to 55 with active COVID-19. V usage is TRBV2 and J usage is TRBJ1-3, with D maybe TRBD1 (5 bases). The CDR3 DNA is TGTGTCATACGGGGGAGCCCGGGAAACACCATATATTTT. Translation gives CVIRGSPGNTIYF. Together with reference TRBV2 and TRBJ1-3, the CDR3 gives the full variable domain: EPEVTQTPSHQVTQMGQEVILRCVPISNHLYFYWYRQILGQKVEFLVSFYNNEISEKSEIFDDQFSVERPDGSNFTLKIRSTKLEDSAMYFCVIRGSPGNTIYFGEGSWLTVV.